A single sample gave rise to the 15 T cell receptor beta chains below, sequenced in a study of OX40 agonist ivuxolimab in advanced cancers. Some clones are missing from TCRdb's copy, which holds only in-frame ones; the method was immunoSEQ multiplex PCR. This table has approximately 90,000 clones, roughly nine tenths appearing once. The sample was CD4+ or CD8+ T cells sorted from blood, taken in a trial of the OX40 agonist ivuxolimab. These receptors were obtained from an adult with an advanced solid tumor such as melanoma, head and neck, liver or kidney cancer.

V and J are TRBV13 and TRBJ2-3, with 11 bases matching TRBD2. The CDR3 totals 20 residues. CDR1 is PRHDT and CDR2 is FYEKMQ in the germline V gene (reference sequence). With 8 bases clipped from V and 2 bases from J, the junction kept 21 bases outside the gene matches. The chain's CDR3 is CASSGNRGSTSGTITDTQYF. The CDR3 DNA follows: TGTGCCAGCTCCGGAAACAGGGGCTCGACTAGCGGGACTATCACAGATACGCAGTATTTT.

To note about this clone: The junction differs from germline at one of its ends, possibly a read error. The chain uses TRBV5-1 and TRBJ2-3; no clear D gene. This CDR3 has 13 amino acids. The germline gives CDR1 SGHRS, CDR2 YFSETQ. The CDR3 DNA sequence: TGCGCCAGCAGCGATTCCGGGCCCCAAGCTGGGAATTTT. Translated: CASSDSGPQAGNF.

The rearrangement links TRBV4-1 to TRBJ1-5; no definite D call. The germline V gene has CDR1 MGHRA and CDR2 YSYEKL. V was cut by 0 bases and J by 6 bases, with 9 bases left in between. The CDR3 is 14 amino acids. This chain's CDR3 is CASSQDPGGQPQHF. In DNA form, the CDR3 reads TGCGCCAGCAGCCAAGATCCCGGAGGTCAGCCCCAGCATTTT.

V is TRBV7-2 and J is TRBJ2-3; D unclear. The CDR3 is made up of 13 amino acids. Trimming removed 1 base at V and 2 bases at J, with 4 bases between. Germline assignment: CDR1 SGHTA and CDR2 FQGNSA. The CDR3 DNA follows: TGTGCCAGCAGCTTAGTACTCACAGATACGCAGTATTTT. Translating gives CASSLVLTDTQYF. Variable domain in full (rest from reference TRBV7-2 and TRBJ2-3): GAGVSQSPSNKVTEKGKDVELRCDPISGHTALYWYRQSLGQGLEFLIYFQGNSAPDKSGLPSDRFSAERTGGSVSTLTIQRTQQEDSAVYLCASSLVLTDTQYFGPGTRLTVL.

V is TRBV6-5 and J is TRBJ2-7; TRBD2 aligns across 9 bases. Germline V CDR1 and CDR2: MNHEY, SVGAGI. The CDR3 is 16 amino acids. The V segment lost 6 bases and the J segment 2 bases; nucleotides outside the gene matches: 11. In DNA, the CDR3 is TGTGCCAGCAGCTACCCCCCGACTAGCGGCACCTACGAGCAGTACTTC. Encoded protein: CASSYPPTSGTYEQYF.

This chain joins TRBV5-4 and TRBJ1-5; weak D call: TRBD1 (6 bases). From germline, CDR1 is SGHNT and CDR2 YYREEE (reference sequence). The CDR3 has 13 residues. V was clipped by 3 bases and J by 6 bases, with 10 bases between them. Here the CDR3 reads CASSSGQFQPQHF. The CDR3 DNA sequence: TGTGCCAGCAGCTCTGGACAGTTTCAGCCCCAGCATTTT.

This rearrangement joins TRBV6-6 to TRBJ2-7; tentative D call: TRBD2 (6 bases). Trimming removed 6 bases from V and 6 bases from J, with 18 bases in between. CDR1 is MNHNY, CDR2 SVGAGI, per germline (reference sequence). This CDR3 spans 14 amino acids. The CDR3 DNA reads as TGTGCCAGCAGCACGACTAGGCTGGGCTCCGAGCAGTACTTC. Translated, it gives CASSTTRLGSEQYF.

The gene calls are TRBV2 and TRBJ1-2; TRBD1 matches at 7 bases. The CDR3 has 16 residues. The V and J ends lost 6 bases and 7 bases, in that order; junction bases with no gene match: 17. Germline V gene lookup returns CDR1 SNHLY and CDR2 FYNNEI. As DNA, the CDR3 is TGTGCCAGCAGAGACACCAGGACAGGTGTGTTGGGTGGCTACACCTTC. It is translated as CASRDTRTGVLGGYTF.

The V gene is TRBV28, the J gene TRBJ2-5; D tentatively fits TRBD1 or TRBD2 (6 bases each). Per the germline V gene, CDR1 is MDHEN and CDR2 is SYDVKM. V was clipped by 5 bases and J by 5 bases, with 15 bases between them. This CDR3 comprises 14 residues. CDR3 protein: CASSLQGGWETQYF. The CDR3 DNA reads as TGTGCCAGCAGTCTACAGGGAGGTTGGGAGACCCAGTACTTC.

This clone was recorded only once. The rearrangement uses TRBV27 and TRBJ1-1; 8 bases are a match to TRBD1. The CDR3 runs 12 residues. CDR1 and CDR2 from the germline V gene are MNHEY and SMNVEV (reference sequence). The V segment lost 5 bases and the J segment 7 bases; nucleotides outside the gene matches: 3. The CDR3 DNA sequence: TGTGCCAGCAGTCAGGACAGGGTTGAAGCTTTCTTT. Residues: CASSQDRVEAFF.

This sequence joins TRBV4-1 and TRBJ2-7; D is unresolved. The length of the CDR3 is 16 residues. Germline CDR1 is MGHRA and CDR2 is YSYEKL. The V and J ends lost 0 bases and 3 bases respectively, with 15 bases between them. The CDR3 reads CASSQEPGKVGYEQYF. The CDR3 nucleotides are TGCGCCAGCAGCCAAGAGCCAGGTAAAGTCGGCTACGAGCAGTACTTC.

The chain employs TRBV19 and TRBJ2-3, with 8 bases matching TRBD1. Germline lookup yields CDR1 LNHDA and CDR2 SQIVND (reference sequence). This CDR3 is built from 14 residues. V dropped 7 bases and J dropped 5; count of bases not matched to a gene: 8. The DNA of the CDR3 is TGTGCCAGTACTCCGGGACAGGCGGTAGATACGCAGTATTTT. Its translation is CASTPGQAVDTQYF.

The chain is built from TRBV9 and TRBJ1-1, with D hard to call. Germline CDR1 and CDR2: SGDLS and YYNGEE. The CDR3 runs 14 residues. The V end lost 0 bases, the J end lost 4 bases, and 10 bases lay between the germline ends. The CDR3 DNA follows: TGTGCCAGCAGCGTAGGATGGGGAGCCACTGAAGCTTTCTTT. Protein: CASSVGWGATEAFF.

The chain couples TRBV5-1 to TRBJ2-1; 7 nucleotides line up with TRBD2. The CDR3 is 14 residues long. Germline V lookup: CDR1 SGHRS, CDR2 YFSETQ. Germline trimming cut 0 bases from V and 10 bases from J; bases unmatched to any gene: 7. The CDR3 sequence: CASSLGGSAKEQFF. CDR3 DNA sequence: TGCGCCAGCAGCTTGGGCGGGAGCGCCAAAGAGCAGTTCTTC.

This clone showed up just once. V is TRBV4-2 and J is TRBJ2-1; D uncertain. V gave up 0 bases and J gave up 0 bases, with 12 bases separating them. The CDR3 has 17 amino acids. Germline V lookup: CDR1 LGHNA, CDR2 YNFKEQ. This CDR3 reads CASSQEGSVSSYNEQFF. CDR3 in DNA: TGTGCCAGCAGCCAAGAGGGGTCGGTAAGCTCCTACAATGAGCAGTTCTTC.